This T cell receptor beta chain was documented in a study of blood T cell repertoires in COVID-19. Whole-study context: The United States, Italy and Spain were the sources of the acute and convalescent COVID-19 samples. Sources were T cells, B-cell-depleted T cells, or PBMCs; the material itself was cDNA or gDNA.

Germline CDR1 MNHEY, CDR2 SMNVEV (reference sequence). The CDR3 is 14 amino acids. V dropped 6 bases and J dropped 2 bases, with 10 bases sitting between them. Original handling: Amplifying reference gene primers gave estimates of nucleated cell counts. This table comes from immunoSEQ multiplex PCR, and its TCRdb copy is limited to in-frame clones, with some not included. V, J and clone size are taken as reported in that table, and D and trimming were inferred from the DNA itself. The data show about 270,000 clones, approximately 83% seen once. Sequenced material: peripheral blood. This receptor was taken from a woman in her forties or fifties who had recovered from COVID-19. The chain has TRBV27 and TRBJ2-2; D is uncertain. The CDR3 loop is CASSRLSNTGELFF. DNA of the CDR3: TGTGCCAGCAGCAGACTGTCCAACACCGGGGAGCTGTTTTTT.